The rows below give T cell receptor beta chains drawn from one sample of a study of shared clonotypes between healthy human individuals. The repertoire was sequenced with immunoSEQ multiplex PCR; TCRdb's copy has only in-frame clones and lacks some. This table has approximately 2,300,000 clones, 80% to 95% appearing once. Sequencing was done on a sample of naive CD4+ T cells from PBMCs. Receptor source: a man aged 18 to 30 in good health. Some clones in this sample may be carry-over from other donors' samples. Both conserved end residues are part of each CDR3. D genes are given only for firm matches. The listing skips clone size in some rows; elsewhere it reads once, few, many or a size class.

cdr3_aa: CASSLATSGRPYEQYF
cdr3_nt: TGCGCCAGCAGCTTGGCCACTAGCGGGAGACCCTACGAGCAGTACTTC
j_call: TRBJ2-7
d_call: TRBD2
clone_size: -
v_call: TRBV5-1

cdr3_aa: CASRDRAYYGYTF
cdr3_nt: TGTGCCAGTAGGGACAGGGCCTACTATGGCTACACCTTC
j_call: TRBJ1-2
d_call: TRBD1
clone_size: -
v_call: TRBV19

cdr3_aa: CASSLQSSGNTIYF
cdr3_nt: TGTGCCAGCAGCTTACAGAGCTCTGGAAACACCATATATTTT
j_call: TRBJ1-3
d_call: -
clone_size: -
v_call: TRBV7-6

cdr3_aa: CATLRGGTDTQYF
cdr3_nt: TGTGCCACCCTCCGAGGGGGGACAGATACGCAGTATTTT
j_call: TRBJ2-3
d_call: -
clone_size: -
v_call: TRBV6-1

cdr3_aa: CASSPQGVEETQYF
cdr3_nt: TGTGCCAGCAGTCCACAGGGGGTAGAAGAGACCCAGTACTTC
j_call: TRBJ2-5
d_call: TRBD1
clone_size: -
v_call: TRBV28

cdr3_aa: CASSFRRNQPQHF
cdr3_nt: TGTGCCAGCAGTTTTCGCAGGAATCAGCCCCAGCATTTT
j_call: TRBJ1-5
d_call: -
clone_size: -
v_call: TRBV27

cdr3_aa: CASSLDRLGHQPQHF
cdr3_nt: TGTGCCAGCAGTTTGGACCGATTGGGGCATCAGCCCCAGCATTTT
j_call: TRBJ1-5
d_call: -
clone_size: -
v_call: TRBV27

cdr3_aa: CANGGGDTRGHEQYF
cdr3_nt: TGTGCCAACGGAGGTGGGGACACCCGGGGACACGAGCAGTACTTC
j_call: TRBJ2-7
d_call: -
clone_size: -
v_call: TRBV2

cdr3_aa: CASRTHRAEGTEAFF
cdr3_nt: TGTGCAAGTCGCACACACAGGGCCGAGGGCACTGAAGCTTTCTTT
j_call: TRBJ1-1
d_call: -
clone_size: once
v_call: TRBV12-2

cdr3_aa: CASSMGAEKLFF
cdr3_nt: TGTGCCAGTAGTATGGGGGCTGAAAAACTGTTTTTT
j_call: TRBJ1-4
d_call: -
clone_size: -
v_call: TRBV19

cdr3_aa: CAWSAGLAGTYEQYF
cdr3_nt: TGTGCCTGGAGCGCCGGACTAGCGGGCACCTACGAGCAGTACTTC
j_call: TRBJ2-7
d_call: TRBD2
clone_size: -
v_call: TRBV30

cdr3_aa: CASSFNRGDYGYTF
cdr3_nt: TGTGCCAGCAGCTTTAACAGGGGGGACTATGGCTACACCTTC
j_call: TRBJ1-2
d_call: TRBD1
clone_size: once
v_call: TRBV7-3

cdr3_aa: CASSSPSSYNEQFF
cdr3_nt: TGCGCCAGCAGCTCTCCGAGCTCCTACAATGAGCAGTTCTTC
j_call: TRBJ2-1
d_call: -
clone_size: -
v_call: TRBV5-1

cdr3_aa: CASSQGPQRSNQPQHF
cdr3_nt: TGCGCCAGCAGCCAAGGGCCACAGCGGAGCAATCAGCCCCAGCATTTT
j_call: TRBJ1-5
d_call: -
clone_size: once
v_call: TRBV4-1

cdr3_aa: CASSLQVPNEKLFF
cdr3_nt: TGCGCCAGCAGTTTACAGGTGCCTAATGAAAAACTGTTTTTT
j_call: TRBJ1-4
d_call: -
clone_size: -
v_call: TRBV5-1

cdr3_aa: CASSRTAREQYF
cdr3_nt: TGTGCCAGCAGCCGGACAGCACGGGAGCAGTACTTC
j_call: TRBJ2-7
d_call: -
clone_size: -
v_call: TRBV5-6

cdr3_aa: CATSRGGGNSYEQYF
cdr3_nt: TGTGCCACCAGCAGGGGGGGTGGGAATTCCTACGAGCAGTACTTC
j_call: TRBJ2-7
d_call: -
clone_size: -
v_call: TRBV15

cdr3_aa: CASSPGTGELFF
cdr3_nt: TGTGCCAGCAGCCCCGGAACCGGGGAGCTGTTTTTT
j_call: TRBJ2-2
d_call: -
clone_size: -
v_call: TRBV21-1

cdr3_aa: CASSSTPSRDQETQYF
cdr3_nt: TGCGCCAGCAGCTCAACCCCGAGCAGGGACCAAGAGACCCAGTACTTC
j_call: TRBJ2-5
d_call: -
clone_size: -
v_call: TRBV5-1

cdr3_aa: CASSLSGGQGSAGELFF
cdr3_nt: TGCGCCAGCAGCTTGTCAGGGGGACAGGGGTCCGCCGGGGAGCTGTTTTTT
j_call: TRBJ2-2
d_call: TRBD1
clone_size: -
v_call: TRBV5-1

cdr3_aa: CASSFNQRYEQYF
cdr3_nt: TGTGCCAGCAGCTTTAATCAGAGATACGAGCAGTACTTC
j_call: TRBJ2-7
d_call: -
clone_size: -
v_call: TRBV7-2

cdr3_aa: CASSLAGGDEQFF
cdr3_nt: TGTGCCAGCAGTCTAGCGGGAGGAGATGAGCAGTTCTTC
j_call: TRBJ2-1
d_call: TRBD2
clone_size: -
v_call: TRBV7-3

cdr3_aa: CASSYSGGSYNSPLHF
cdr3_nt: TGTGCCAGCAGTTACAGCGGGGGCTCCTATAATTCACCCCTCCACTTT
j_call: TRBJ1-6
d_call: -
clone_size: -
v_call: TRBV6-6

cdr3_aa: CASSQRQGTDTQYF
cdr3_nt: TGCGCCAGCAGCCAAAGACAGGGAACAGATACGCAGTATTTT
j_call: TRBJ2-3
d_call: TRBD1
clone_size: -
v_call: TRBV4-1

cdr3_aa: CASSPLGGRVTSYEQYF
cdr3_nt: TGTGCCAGCAGTCCCCTTGGCGGGAGAGTGACGTCCTACGAGCAGTACTTC
j_call: TRBJ2-7
d_call: TRBD2
clone_size: -
v_call: TRBV27

cdr3_aa: CASSDEGATGELFF
cdr3_nt: TGTGCCAGCAGTGACGAAGGGGCTACCGGGGAGCTGTTTTTT
j_call: TRBJ2-2
d_call: -
clone_size: -
v_call: TRBV6-4

cdr3_aa: CASSSNLGAKNIQYF
cdr3_nt: TGTGCCAGCAGTTCCAACCTTGGAGCCAAAAACATTCAGTACTTC
j_call: TRBJ2-4
d_call: -
clone_size: -
v_call: TRBV28

cdr3_aa: CASSSRAERYTDTQYF
cdr3_nt: TGTGCCAGCAGTTCTAGGGCAGAGAGATACACAGATACGCAGTATTTT
j_call: TRBJ2-3
d_call: -
clone_size: -
v_call: TRBV28

cdr3_aa: CASSLTRGGNTEAFF
cdr3_nt: TGTGCCAGCAGTTTAACGAGAGGTGGGAACACTGAAGCTTTCTTT
j_call: TRBJ1-1
d_call: -
clone_size: -
v_call: TRBV27